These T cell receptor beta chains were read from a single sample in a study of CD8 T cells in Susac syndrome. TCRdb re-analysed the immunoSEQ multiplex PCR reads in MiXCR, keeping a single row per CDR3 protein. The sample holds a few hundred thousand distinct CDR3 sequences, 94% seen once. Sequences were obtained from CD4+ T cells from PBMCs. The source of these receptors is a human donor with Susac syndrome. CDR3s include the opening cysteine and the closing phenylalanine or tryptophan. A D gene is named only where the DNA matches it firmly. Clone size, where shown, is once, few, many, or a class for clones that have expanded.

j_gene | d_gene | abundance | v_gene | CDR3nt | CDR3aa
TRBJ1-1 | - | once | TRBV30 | TGTGCCTGGAGGGGGCCGGGGCGGGGTAAGGGCGCTTTCTTT | CAWRGPGRGKGAFF
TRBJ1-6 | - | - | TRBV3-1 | TGTGCCAGCAGAGGGGTGAGCTCCTATAATTCACCCCTCCACTTT | CASRGVSSYNSPLHF
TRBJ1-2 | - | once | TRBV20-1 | TGCAGTGCTAGAGATCGGGAGGGGAACTATGGCTACACCTTC | CSARDREGNYGYTF
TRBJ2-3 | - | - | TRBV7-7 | TGTGCTAGCAAGGGGACGGCTGATGGCGGTACGCAGTATTTT | CASKGTADGGTQYF
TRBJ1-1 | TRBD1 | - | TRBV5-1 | TGCGCCAGCAGCTTGCGCAGGGGGGAAAGCACTGAAGCTTTCTTT | CASSLRRGESTEAFF
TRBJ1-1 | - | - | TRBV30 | TGTGCCTGGAGTGTAACCCCGTACACTGAAGCTTTCTTT | CAWSVTPYTEAFF
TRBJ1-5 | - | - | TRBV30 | TGTGCCTGGACGGGATCCGGGGAGAGTCAGCCCCAGCATTTT | CAWTGSGESQPQHF
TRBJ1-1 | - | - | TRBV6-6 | TGTGCCAGCACCACCCTACCTCCCCGTGAAGCTTTCTTT | CASTTLPPREAFF
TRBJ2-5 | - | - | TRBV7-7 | TGTGCTAGCAGCTCTCCCCTGAGTGGCGGGGAAGAGACCCAGTACTTC | CASSSPLSGGEETQYF
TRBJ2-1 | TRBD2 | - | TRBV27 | TGTGCCAGCAGTCCCCGGCGCGGGGGAAGGAATGAGCAGTTCTTC | CASSPRRGGRNEQFF
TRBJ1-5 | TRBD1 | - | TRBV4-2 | TGTGCCAGCAGCCAGAACGGACAGGGGGCGAGTCAGCCCCAGCATTTT | CASSQNGQGASQPQHF
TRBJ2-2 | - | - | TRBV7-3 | TGTGCCAGCAGCTTGGACAGCGCGAACACCGGGGAGCTGTTTTTT | CASSLDSANTGELFF
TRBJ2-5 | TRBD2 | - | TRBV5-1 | TGCGCCAGCAGCTCGGAGACTAGCGGGGATGCGACCCAGTACTTC | CASSSETSGDATQYF
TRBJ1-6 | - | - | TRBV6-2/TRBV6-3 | TGTGCCAGCAGTTACGGGAGGAATTCACCCCTCCACTTT | CASSYGRNSPLHF
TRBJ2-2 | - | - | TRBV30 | TGTGCCTGGAGTATAGGGTCCGGGGAGCTGTTTTTT | CAWSIGSGELFF
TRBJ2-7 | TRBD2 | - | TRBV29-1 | TGCAGCGTCACCGGGACTATCGGCTCCTACGAGCAGTACTTC | CSVTGTIGSYEQYF
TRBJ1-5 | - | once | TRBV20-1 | TGCAGTGCTAGACGGCGAAATCAGCCCCAGCATTTT | CSARRRNQPQHF
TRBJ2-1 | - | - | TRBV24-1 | TGTGCCACCAGGCCAACAGGGGAGGGTAGCAATGAGCAGTTCTTC | CATRPTGEGSNEQFF
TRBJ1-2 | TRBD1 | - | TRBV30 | TGTGCCGGCAACAGGGACAGCTATGGCTACACCTTC | CAGNRDSYGYTF
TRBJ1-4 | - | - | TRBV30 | TGTGCCTCCTTCGGCACAGCTGATAATGAAAAACTGTTTTTT | CASFGTADNEKLFF
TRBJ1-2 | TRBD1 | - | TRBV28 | TGTGCCAGCAGGGGACAGGGAGATGGCTACACCTTC | CASRGQGDGYTF
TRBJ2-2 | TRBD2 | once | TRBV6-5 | TGTGCCAGCAGTTACGGCGGGGGGGCTGGCACCGGGGAGCTGTTTTTT | CASSYGGGAGTGELFF